The 8 T cell receptor beta chains in this list originate from one sample, sequenced in a study of blood T cell repertoires in COVID-19. Sequencing used immunoSEQ multiplex PCR; TCRdb keeps in-frame clones, though not all of them. The profile shows 210,000 or so clones, approximately 83% of them singletons. What was sequenced was peripheral blood. The receptors derive from a woman aged 25-40 years with COVID-19, enrolled during active disease.

The gene calls are TRBV3-1 (or the pseudogene TRBV3-2) and TRBJ2-1; D not resolved. Germline values: CDR1 LGHDT, CDR2 YNNKEL (reference sequence). The CDR3 contains 12 residues. The V end lost 4 bases, the J end lost 5 bases, and 6 bases lay between the germline ends. CDR3 sequence (DNA): TGTGCCAGCAGCCGGCAAGACAATGAGCAGTTCTTC. Translated, it gives CASSRQDNEQFF.

This chain connects TRBV27 to TRBJ1-2; D call uncertain. Deletions cut 5 bases from V and 0 bases from J, with 7 bases between. The CDR3 contains 13 residues. Germline V gene data show CDR1 as MNHEY and CDR2 as SMNVEV (reference sequence). The CDR3 loop reads CASSQQPNYGYTF. In DNA, the CDR3 is TGTGCCAGCAGTCAACAGCCTAACTATGGCTACACCTTC.

CDR3: CASSDDVGTWDQPQHF. The DNA for the CDR3 is TGTGCCAGCAGTGATGACGTTGGGACATGGGATCAGCCCCAGCATTTT. The chain couples TRBV2 to TRBJ1-5; weak D call: TRBD1 (6 bases). This CDR3 comprises 16 residues. The germline V gene encodes CDR1 SNHLY and CDR2 FYNNEI. Trimming took 3 bases from V and 5 from J, leaving 17 bases between them.

The rearrangement uses TRBV7-8 and TRBJ1-1; D might be TRBD1 (5 bases). The ends were cut back, 1 base at V and 4 bases at J, with 10 bases in the middle. Germline V lookup: CDR1 SGHVS, CDR2 FQNEAQ. The CDR3 is made up of 14 amino acids. CDR3 sequence: CASSLDHQGTEAFF. The CDR3 DNA reads TGTGCCAGCAGCTTAGACCATCAGGGCACTGAAGCTTTCTTT.

V gene TRBV3-1 (or the pseudogene TRBV3-2) combines with J gene TRBJ2-1; the match to TRBD2 covers 9 bases. V shed 3 bases, J shed 5 bases, and the junction held 5 bases outside the gene matches. The CDR3 consists of 15 residues. Looked up from germline, CDR1 is LGHDT and CDR2 is YNNKEL (reference sequence). The CDR3: CASSHWRGGDNEQFF. DNA for the CDR3: TGTGCCAGCAGCCATTGGCGGGGGGGCGACAATGAGCAGTTCTTC.

In this sample, this clone turned up once. V and J are TRBV7-2 and TRBJ1-1; D may be TRBD1 (5 bases). CDR1 is SGHTA, CDR2 FQGNSA, per germline. V gave up 5 bases and J gave up 7 bases, with 20 bases separating them. The CDR3 runs to 15 residues. This CDR3 is CASSPSRGGVHEAFF. CDR3 in DNA: TGTGCCAGCAGCCCATCCCGGGGGGGGGTTCATGAAGCTTTCTTT.

The rearrangement joins TRBV27 to TRBJ2-3; possibly TRBD1 for D (6 bases). Between the trimmed V and J ends, which lost 1 base and 4 bases, there was a span of 12 bases. The V gene's germline CDR1 is MNHEY and CDR2 SMNVEV (reference sequence). This CDR3 spans 15 amino acids. The CDR3 nucleotides read TGTGCCAGCAGTTTATTAGGGGGTACCGCAGATACGCAGTATTTT. Its translation is CASSLLGGTADTQYF.

This rearrangement joins TRBV3-1 (or the pseudogene TRBV3-2) to TRBJ2-7, with 9 positions matching TRBD1. The junction had 4 bases not matched to a gene; V was cut back by 4 bases and J by 3 bases. The CDR3 sequence is 14 residues long. Germline V gene sequence: CDR1 LGHDT, CDR2 YNNKEL (reference sequence). The CDR3 protein is CASSLGQGYYEQYF. In DNA form, the CDR3 reads TGTGCCAGCAGCCTGGGACAGGGATACTACGAGCAGTACTTC.